This TCR beta chain was documented in a study of shared clonotypes between healthy human individuals. Study in general: A few men and a couple of women, aged 18 to 49, were donors.

The CDR3 has 17 residues. Some clones are missing from TCRdb's copy, which holds only in-frame ones; the method was immunoSEQ multiplex PCR. The profile covers over 800,000 clones, with around 93% appearing a single time and less than 25% taken by the ten largest. A note on this clone: Its matching antigen is unknown.

It was CD45RO-negative cells, positively selected for CCR7, that made up naive CD8 cells, with terminally differentiated effector memory CD45RA+ cells excluded. Study observations and caveats: With a handful of donors compared, around 5% of naive CD4 clonotypes were shared. Clonotype sharing across donors was expected to vary with sequencing depth.

The chain links TRBV21-1 to TRBJ2-5; the listed D gene, TRBD1, was not tested against the DNA. TRBV21-1 is an annotated pseudogene. The sequence came from a man aged 30 to 45 in good health. The sequencing sample was made of naive CD8+ T cells sorted from blood. The CDR3 sequence: CASSKDAGTGDQETQYF. DNA for the CDR3: TGTGCCAGCAGCAAAGACGCCGGGACAGGGGATCAAGAGACCCAGTACTTC.